These 2 T cell receptor beta chains were all obtained from the same sample, sequenced in a study of cytomegalovirus exposure and HLA in healthy donors. The primer mix had 60 Vbeta and 13 Jbeta primers. The data were produced by immunoSEQ multiplex PCR, yet TCRdb's version contains in-frame clones alone and is incomplete. The data contain about 140,000 clones, roughly 79% of them singletons. Sequenced sample: PBMCs. These TCRs come from a woman aged 40 to 50 in good health and CMV-seronegative.

The chain links TRBV28 to TRBJ2-1; 7 bases match TRBD2. Trimming at V came to 8 bases and at J to 6 bases, leaving 13 bases not matched to a gene. CDR1 is MDHEN, CDR2 SYDVKM, per germline. This CDR3 has 15 amino acids. This CDR3 reads CASRMGGTKANEQFF. The CDR3 coding sequence is TGTGCCAGCCGTATGGGAGGGACTAAAGCCAATGAGCAGTTCTTC.

The chain carries TRBV5-1 and TRBJ2-7, with 9 bases aligning to TRBD1. J lost 1 base, V lost 4 bases, and 9 bases had no gene match. The CDR3 runs to 16 residues. Germline CDR1 SGHRS, CDR2 YFSETQ. CDR3 loop: CASSRASGTGSYEQYF. CDR3 DNA sequence: TGCGCCAGCAGCCGGGCGTCTGGGACAGGGTCCTACGAGCAGTACTTC.